This entry describes one T cell receptor beta chain. The data derive from a study of T cell changes during pregnancy in multiple sclerosis. The CDR3 extends over 14 amino acids. V lost 3 bases, J lost 0 bases, and 6 bases lay in between. Germline V gives CDR1 LNHDA, CDR2 SQIVND (reference sequence). The method was immunoSEQ multiplex PCR; TCRdb's version includes in-frame clones alone and lacks a portion of them. Here the sample spans some 69,000 clones, less than 95% being singletons. This receptor was obtained from a female donor in good health, enrolled as a control in a pregnancy study. The rearrangement joins TRBV19 to TRBJ1-3; the D gene is possibly TRBD1 (5 bases). Sequences were derived from peripheral blood, sampled in the second trimester of pregnancy. The CDR3 sequence is CASSIDSSGNTIYF. CDR3 nucleotide sequence: TGTGCCAGTAGTATCGACAGCTCTGGAAACACCATATATTTT.